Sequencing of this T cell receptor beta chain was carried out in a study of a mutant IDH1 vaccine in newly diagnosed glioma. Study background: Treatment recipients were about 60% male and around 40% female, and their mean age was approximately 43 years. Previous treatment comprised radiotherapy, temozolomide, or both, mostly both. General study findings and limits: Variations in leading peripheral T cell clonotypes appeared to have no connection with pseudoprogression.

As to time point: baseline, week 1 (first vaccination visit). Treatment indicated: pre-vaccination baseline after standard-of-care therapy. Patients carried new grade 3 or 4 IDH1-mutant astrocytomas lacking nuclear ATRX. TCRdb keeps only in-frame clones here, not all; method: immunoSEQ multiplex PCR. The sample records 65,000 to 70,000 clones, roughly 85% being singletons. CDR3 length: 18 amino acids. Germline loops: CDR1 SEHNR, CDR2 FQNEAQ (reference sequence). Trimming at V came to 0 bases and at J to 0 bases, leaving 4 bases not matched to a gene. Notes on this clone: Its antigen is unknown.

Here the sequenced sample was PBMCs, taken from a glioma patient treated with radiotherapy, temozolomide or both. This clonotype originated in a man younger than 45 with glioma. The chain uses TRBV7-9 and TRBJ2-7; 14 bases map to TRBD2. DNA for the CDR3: TGTGCCAGCAGCTTAGCGGGGACTAGCGGGGGTCTCTCCTACGAGCAGTACTTC. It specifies CASSLAGTSGGLSYEQYF. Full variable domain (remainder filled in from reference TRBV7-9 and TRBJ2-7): DTGVSQNPRHKITKRGQNVTFRCDPISEHNRLYWYRQTLGQGPEFLTYFQNEAQLEKSRLLSDRFSAERPKGSFSTLEIQRTEQGDSAMYLCASSLAGTSGGLSYEQYFGPGTRLTVT.